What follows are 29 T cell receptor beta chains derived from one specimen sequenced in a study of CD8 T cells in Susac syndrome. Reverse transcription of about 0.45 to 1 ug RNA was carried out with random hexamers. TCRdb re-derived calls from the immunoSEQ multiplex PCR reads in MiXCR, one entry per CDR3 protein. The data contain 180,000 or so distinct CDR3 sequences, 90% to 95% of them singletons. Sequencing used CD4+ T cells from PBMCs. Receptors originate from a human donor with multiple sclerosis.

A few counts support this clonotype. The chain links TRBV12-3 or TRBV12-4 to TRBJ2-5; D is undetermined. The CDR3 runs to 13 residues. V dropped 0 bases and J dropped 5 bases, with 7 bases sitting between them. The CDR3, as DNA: TGTGCCAGCAGTTTAGCGGGTGTGGAGACCCAGTACTTC. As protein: CASSLAGVETQYF.

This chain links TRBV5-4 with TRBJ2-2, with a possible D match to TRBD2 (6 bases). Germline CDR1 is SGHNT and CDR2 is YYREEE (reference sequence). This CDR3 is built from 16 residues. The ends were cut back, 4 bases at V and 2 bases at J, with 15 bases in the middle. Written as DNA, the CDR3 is TGTGCCAGCAGCCCCGGGGTAGCGGCCAACACCGGGGAGCTGTTTTTT. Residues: CASSPGVAANTGELFF.

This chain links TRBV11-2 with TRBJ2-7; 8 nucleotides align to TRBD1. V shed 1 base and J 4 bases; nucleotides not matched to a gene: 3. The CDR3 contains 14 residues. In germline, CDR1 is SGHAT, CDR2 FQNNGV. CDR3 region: CASSLGTGRYEQYF. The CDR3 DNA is TGTGCCAGCAGCTTAGGGACAGGGAGGTACGAGCAGTACTTC.

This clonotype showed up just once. For the CDR3, the DNA is TGTGCCAGCAGTGAAGGGGCACGGTGGAAGGGACGGGATGAAAAACTGTTTTTT. Translated: CASSEGARWKGRDEKLFF. This sequence joins TRBV2 and TRBJ1-4; D perhaps matches TRBD1 (5 bases). Looked up from germline, CDR1 is SNHLY and CDR2 is FYNNEI. The CDR3 runs 18 residues. With 1 base removed from V and 6 bases from J, the gap between germline ends came to 21 bases.

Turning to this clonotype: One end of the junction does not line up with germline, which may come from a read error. The CDR3 reads CASSLTPPSGANVLTF. In DNA, the CDR3 is TGTGCCAGCAGTTTAACCCCTCCGTCTGGGGCCAACGTCCTGACTTTC. This chain connects TRBV7-3 to TRBJ2-6; no firm D call. The CDR3 consists of 16 residues. The germline CDR1 and CDR2 sequences are SGHTA and FQGTGA.

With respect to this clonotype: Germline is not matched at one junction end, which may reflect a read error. CDR3 in DNA: TGCAGCGTTGAAGATCTTCGAGAGGGTGGGGCTTCCTTT. Translating gives CSVEDLREGGASF. This chain uses TRBV29-1 with TRBJ1-1; the D gene is possibly TRBD1 (5 bases). The germline V gene has CDR1 SQVTM and CDR2 ANQGSEA. The CDR3 has 13 residues.

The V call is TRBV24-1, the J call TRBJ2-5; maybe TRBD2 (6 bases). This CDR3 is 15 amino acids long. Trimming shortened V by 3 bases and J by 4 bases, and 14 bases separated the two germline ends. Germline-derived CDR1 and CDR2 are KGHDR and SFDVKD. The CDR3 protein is CATSDPRAEGETQYF. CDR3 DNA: TGTGCCACCAGTGATCCGAGGGCGGAGGGAGAGACCCAGTACTTC.

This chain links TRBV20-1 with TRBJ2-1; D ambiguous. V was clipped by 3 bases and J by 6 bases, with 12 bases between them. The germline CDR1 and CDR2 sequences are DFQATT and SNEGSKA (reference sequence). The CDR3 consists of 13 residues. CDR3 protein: CSARPSRGNEQFF. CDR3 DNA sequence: TGCAGTGCTAGGCCTAGTAGAGGCAATGAGCAGTTCTTC.

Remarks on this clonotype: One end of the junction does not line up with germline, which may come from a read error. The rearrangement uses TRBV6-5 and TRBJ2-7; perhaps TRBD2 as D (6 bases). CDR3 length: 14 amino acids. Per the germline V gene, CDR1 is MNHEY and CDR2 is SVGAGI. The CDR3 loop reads CASRRGRVSFEQYF. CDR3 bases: TGTGCCAGCAGGCGGGGAAGGGTATCCTTCGAGCAGTACTTC.

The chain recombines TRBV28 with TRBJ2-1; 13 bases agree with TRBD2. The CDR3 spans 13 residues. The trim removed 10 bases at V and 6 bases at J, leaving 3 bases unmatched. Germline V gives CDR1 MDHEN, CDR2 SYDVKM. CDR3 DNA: TGTGCCACCGGACTAGCGGGGGTCAATGAGCAGTTCTTC. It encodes CATGLAGVNEQFF.

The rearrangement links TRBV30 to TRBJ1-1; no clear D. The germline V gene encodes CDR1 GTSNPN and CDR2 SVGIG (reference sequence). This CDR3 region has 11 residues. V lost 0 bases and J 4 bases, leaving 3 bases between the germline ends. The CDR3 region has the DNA TGTGCCTGGAGTGTATTCACTGAAGCTTTCTTT. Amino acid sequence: CAWSVFTEAFF.

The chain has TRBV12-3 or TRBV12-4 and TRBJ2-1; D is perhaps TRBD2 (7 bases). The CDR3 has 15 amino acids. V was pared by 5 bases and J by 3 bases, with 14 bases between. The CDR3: CASSGWGGHYNEQFF. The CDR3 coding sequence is TGTGCCAGCAGTGGGTGGGGGGGGCACTACAATGAGCAGTTCTTC.

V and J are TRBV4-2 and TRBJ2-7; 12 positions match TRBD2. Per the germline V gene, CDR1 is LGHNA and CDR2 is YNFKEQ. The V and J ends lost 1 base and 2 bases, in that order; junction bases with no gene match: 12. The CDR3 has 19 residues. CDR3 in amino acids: CASSQGGRLAGVTTYEQYF. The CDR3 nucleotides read TGTGCCAGCAGCCAAGGAGGTCGACTAGCGGGAGTTACGACCTACGAGCAGTACTTC.

The CDR3 region has the DNA TGTGCCAGCAGCCAAGATCCCGCTAGCGGGGGAGGCATTCAGTACTTC. Translation: CASSQDPASGGGIQYF. The rearrangement uses TRBV3-1 and TRBJ2-4, with 10 nucleotides matching TRBD2. CDR3 length: 16 residues. From germline, CDR1 is LGHDT and CDR2 YNNKEL (reference sequence). The V segment lost 0 bases and the J segment 9 bases; nucleotides outside the gene matches: 8.

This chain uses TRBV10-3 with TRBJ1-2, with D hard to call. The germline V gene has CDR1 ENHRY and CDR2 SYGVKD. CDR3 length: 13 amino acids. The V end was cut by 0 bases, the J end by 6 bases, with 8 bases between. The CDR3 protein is CAISESNEDGYTF. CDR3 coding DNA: TGTGCCATCAGTGAGTCTAATGAGGATGGCTACACCTTC.

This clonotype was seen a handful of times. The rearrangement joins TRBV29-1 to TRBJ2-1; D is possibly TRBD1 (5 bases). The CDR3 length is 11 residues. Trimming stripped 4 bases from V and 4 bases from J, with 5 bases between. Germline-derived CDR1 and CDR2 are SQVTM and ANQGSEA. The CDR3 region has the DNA TGCAGCGTTGGACAGTACAATGAGCAGTTCTTC. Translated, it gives CSVGQYNEQFF.

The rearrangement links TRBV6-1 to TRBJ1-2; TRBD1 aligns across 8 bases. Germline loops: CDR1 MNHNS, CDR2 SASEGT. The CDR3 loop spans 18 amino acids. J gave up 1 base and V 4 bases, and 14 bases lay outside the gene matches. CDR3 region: CASSAQRTGNTVNYGYTF. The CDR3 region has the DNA TGTGCCAGCAGTGCCCAAAGGACAGGGAATACTGTTAACTATGGCTACACCTTC.

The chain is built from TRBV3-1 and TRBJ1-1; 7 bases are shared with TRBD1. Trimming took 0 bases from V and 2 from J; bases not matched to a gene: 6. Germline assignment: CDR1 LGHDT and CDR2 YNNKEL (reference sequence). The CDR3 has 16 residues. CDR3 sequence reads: CASSQELGTANTEAFF. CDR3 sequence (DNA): TGTGCCAGCAGCCAAGAATTAGGGACAGCCAACACTGAAGCTTTCTTT.

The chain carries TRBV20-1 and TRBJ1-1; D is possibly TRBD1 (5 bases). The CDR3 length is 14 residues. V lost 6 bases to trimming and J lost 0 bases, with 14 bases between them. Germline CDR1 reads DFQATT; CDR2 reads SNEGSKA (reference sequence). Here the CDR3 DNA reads TGCAGTGCCAGGGACCCCCTCTTGAACACTGAAGCTTTCTTT. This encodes CSARDPLLNTEAFF.

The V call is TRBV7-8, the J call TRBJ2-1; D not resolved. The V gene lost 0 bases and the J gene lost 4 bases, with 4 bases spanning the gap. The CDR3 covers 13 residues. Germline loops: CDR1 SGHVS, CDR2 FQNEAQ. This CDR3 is CASSLATYNEQFF. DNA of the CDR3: TGTGCCAGCAGCTTAGCCACTTACAATGAGCAGTTCTTC.

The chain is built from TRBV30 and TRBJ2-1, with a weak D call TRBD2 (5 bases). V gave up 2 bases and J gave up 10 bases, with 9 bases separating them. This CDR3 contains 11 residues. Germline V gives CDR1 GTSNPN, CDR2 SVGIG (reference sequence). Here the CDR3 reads CAWSTPGEQFF. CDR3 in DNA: TGTGCCTGGAGTACCCCGGGAGAGCAGTTCTTC.

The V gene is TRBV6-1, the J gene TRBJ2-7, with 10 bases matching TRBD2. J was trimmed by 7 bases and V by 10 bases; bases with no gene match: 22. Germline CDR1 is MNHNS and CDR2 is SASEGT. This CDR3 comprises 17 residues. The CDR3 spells CATSEPSGSSVALEQYF. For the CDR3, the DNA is TGTGCCACTTCTGAGCCTAGCGGGAGTAGCGTGGCCCTAGAGCAGTACTTC.

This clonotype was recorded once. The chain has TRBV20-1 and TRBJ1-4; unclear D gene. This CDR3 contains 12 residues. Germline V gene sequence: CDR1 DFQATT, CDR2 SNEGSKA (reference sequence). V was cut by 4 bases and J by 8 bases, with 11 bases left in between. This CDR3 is CSATHAPEKLFF. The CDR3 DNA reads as TGCAGTGCTACGCACGCTCCCGAAAAACTGTTTTTT.

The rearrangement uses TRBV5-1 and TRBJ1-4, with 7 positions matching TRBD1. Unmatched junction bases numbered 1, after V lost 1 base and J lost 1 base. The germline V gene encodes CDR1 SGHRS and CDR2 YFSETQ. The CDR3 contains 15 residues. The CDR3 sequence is CASSLTGETNEKLFF. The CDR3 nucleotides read TGCGCCAGCAGCTTGACAGGGGAAACTAATGAAAAACTGTTTTTT.

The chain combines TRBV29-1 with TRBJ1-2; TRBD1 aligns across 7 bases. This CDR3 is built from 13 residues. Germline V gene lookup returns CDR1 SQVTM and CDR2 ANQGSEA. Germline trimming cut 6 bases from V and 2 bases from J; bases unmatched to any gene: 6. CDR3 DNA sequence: TGCAGCGTCCGGACAGGCCAAAACTATGGCTACACCTTC. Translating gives CSVRTGQNYGYTF.

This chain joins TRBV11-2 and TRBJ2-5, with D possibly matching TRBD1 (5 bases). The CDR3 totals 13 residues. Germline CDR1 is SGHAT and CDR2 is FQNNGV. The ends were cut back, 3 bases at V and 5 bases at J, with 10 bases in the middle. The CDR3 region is CASSLQGSETQYF. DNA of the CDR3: TGTGCCAGCAGCTTGCAGGGATCCGAGACCCAGTACTTC.

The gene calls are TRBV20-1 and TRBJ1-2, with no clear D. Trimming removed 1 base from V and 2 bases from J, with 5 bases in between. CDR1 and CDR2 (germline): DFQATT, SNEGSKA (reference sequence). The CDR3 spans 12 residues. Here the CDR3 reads CSARVGNYGYTF. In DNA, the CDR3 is TGCAGTGCTAGAGTAGGGAACTATGGCTACACCTTC.

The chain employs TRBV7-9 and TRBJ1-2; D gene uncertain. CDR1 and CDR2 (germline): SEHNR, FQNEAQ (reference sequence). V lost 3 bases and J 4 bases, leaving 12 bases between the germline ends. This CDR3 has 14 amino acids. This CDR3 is CASSLELVGYGYTF. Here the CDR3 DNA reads TGTGCCAGCAGCTTGGAATTAGTAGGCTATGGCTACACCTTC.

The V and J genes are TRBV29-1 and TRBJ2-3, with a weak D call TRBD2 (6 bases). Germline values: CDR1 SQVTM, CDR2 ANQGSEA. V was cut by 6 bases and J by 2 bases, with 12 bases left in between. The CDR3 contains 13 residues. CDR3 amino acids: CSVRRENTDTQYF. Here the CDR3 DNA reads TGCAGCGTACGGAGGGAGAACACAGATACGCAGTATTTT.